The next 10 T cell receptor beta chains were all read from a single sample in a study of blood T cell repertoires in COVID-19. The table came from immunoSEQ multiplex PCR; TCRdb's copy has only in-frame clones and leaves some out. Here the sample spans 35,000 to 45,000 clones, roughly 84% being singletons. Sequencing input: peripheral blood. Receptor source: a man between 65 and 85 years old with acute or convalescent COVID-19.

This clone is termed medium-sized (0.01 to 0.1%). The chain recombines TRBV5-1 with TRBJ1-6, with D unclear. Germline V CDR1 and CDR2: SGHRS, YFSETQ. Trimming removed 4 bases at V and 9 bases at J, with 8 bases between. This CDR3 has 12 residues. Written as DNA, the CDR3 is TGCGCCAGCAGCCGGGAGGGTTCACCCCTCCACTTT. Its protein is CASSREGSPLHF.

This chain connects TRBV11-2 to TRBJ2-1; a possible D gene is TRBD2 (5 bases). Germline-derived CDR1 and CDR2 are SGHAT and FQNNGV. The CDR3 sequence is 13 residues long. Trimming took 3 bases from V and 8 from J, leaving 11 bases between them. This CDR3 is CASSLGRSDEQFF. The DNA for the CDR3 is TGTGCCAGCAGCTTGGGGAGATCCGATGAGCAGTTCTTC. Full variable domain (outside the CDR3, taken from reference TRBV11-2 and TRBJ2-1): EAGVAQSPRYKIIEKRQSVAFWCNPISGHATLYWYQQILGQGPKLLIQFQNNGVVDDSQLPKDRFSAERLKGVDSTLKIQPAKLEDSAVYLCASSLGRSDEQFFGPGTRLTVL.

V gene TRBV11-2 combines with J gene TRBJ1-1, with no clear D. Trimming left V 7 bases short and J 4 bases short, with 16 bases between. Per the germline V gene, CDR1 is SGHAT and CDR2 is FQNNGV. CDR3 size: 14 residues. CDR3 DNA sequence: TGTGCCAGCAACGTAGGGAGTTCGACCACTGAAGCTTTCTTT. This sequence encodes CASNVGSSTTEAFF.

About this clone: Distinct nucleotide sequences in the sample also encode this CDR3. The chain has TRBV3-1 (or the pseudogene TRBV3-2) and TRBJ2-3, with 9 bases that match TRBD2. Germline assignment: CDR1 LGHDT and CDR2 YNNKEL (reference sequence). The ends lost 0 bases at V and 0 bases at J; junction bases unmatched: 4. The CDR3 sequence is 17 residues long. The CDR3 coding sequence is TGTGCCAGCAGCCAAGAGGTGCGGGGGGGAAGCACAGATACGCAGTATTTT. Protein sequence: CASSQEVRGGSTDTQYF.

The gene calls are TRBV5-6 and TRBJ1-4; no clear D gene. V was cut by 4 bases and J by 7 bases, with 14 bases left in between. Germline V lookup: CDR1 SGHDT, CDR2 YYEEEE. The CDR3 runs to 14 residues. Written as DNA, the CDR3 is TGTGCCAGCAGCCGTTCAGGTAACGGTGAAAAACTGTTTTTT. Its protein product is CASSRSGNGEKLFF. Looking up the rest from reference TRBV5-6 and TRBJ1-4 gives the full variable domain: DAGVTQSPTHLIKTRGQQVTLRCSPKSGHDTVSWYQQALGQGPQFIFQYYEEEERQRGNFPDRFSGHQFPNYSSELNVNALLLGDSALYLCASSRSGNGEKLFFGSGTQLSVL.

V is TRBV2 and J is TRBJ2-3; 7 positions agree with TRBD2. Germline CDR1 reads SNHLY; CDR2 reads FYNNEI. The V and J ends lost 6 bases and 9 bases, in that order; junction bases with no gene match: 6. This CDR3 spans 12 amino acids. Here the CDR3 reads CASRGGTLTQYF. CDR3 DNA: TGTGCCAGCAGGGGAGGGACGCTAACGCAGTATTTT. The complete variable domain, with remaining parts taken from reference TRBV2 and TRBJ2-3, reads EPEVTQTPSHQVTQMGQEVILRCVPISNHLYFYWYRQILGQKVEFLVSFYNNEISEKSEIFDDQFSVERPDGSNFTLKIRSTKLEDSAMYFCASRGGTLTQYFGPGTRLTVL.

The chain has TRBV5-6 and TRBJ2-7; TRBD2 matches at 14 bases. The CDR3 totals 14 residues. The V gene's germline CDR1 is SGHDT and CDR2 YYEEEE. V shed 4 bases and J 6 bases; nucleotides not matched to a gene: 3. CDR3 sequence: CASSLGTSGSEQYF. The CDR3 bases are TGTGCCAGCAGCCTAGGGACTAGCGGGAGCGAGCAGTACTTC.

V usage is TRBV27 and J usage is TRBJ2-3; TRBD2 agrees at 7 bases. The V segment lost 4 bases and the J segment 3 bases; nucleotides outside the gene matches: 13. The length of the CDR3 is 17 residues. Germline V gene lookup returns CDR1 MNHEY and CDR2 SMNVEV (reference sequence). The CDR3 loop reads CASSSTGTTGGTDTQYF. CDR3 in DNA: TGTGCCAGCAGTTCCACCGGGACTACCGGGGGAACAGATACGCAGTATTTT.

This chain uses TRBV5-1 with TRBJ1-1, with a weak D call TRBD1 (5 bases). The germline gives CDR1 SGHRS, CDR2 YFSETQ. The CDR3 has 15 residues. V lost 0 bases, J lost 3 bases, and 12 bases lay in between. The CDR3 spells CASSLGTTVDTEAFF. The CDR3 DNA reads TGCGCCAGCAGCTTGGGGACGACAGTTGACACTGAAGCTTTCTTT.

V is TRBV7-8 and J is TRBJ1-2; D remains unclear. Germline values: CDR1 SGHVS, CDR2 FQNEAQ. V lost 5 bases to trimming and J lost 6 bases, with 19 bases between them. This CDR3 spans 15 amino acids. The CDR3 DNA is TGTGCCAGCAGCCCACACCGGACTGATGACGATGGCTACACCTTC. This sequence encodes CASSPHRTDDDGYTF.